This record covers a single T cell receptor beta chain. In the original processing: Cell counts per sample came from amplifying reference gene primers. The table came from immunoSEQ multiplex PCR; TCRdb's copy has only in-frame clones and leaves some out. That table is the source of V, J and clone size, and D and trimming were worked out from the DNA. This sample has about 410,000 clones, with about 89% found just once. The CDR3 spans 17 residues. Trimming left V 3 bases short and J 0 bases short, with 19 bases between. Germline V gene data show CDR1 as SGHNT and CDR2 as YYREEE (reference sequence). The entry originates in a study of blood T cell repertoires in COVID-19. In the study overall: Samples of COVID-19 (acute and convalescent) were obtained from the United States, Italy and Spain.

This TCR came from a woman aged 40 to 50 with COVID-19, enrolled during active disease. This chain uses TRBV5-4 with TRBJ2-7, with D perhaps matching TRBD1 (6 bases). The sequencing sample was made of peripheral blood. CDR3 nucleotide sequence: TGTGCCAGCAGCTCCGCGACCAGGGGTAGGAGCTCCTACGAGCAGTACTTC. Amino acid sequence: CASSSATRGRSSYEQYF.